What follows is one T cell receptor (beta chain) and its context. A Seattle source enrolled patients during active infection and followed them longitudinally. CDR1 and CDR2 from the germline V gene are MDHEN and SYDVKM. Trimming left V 4 bases short and J 6 bases short, with 27 bases between. CDR3 length equals 19 residues. The sample is drawn from a study of blood T cell repertoires in COVID-19. Study information: Samples of COVID-19 (acute and convalescent) were obtained from the United States, Italy and Spain.

As originally analysed: Amplification from reference gene primers served as the basis for estimated nucleated cell counts. Measured with immunoSEQ multiplex PCR; TCRdb has only the in-frame clones, and not every one. V and J calls and clone size are copied from that table; D and trimming were computed from the DNA. The sample lists approximately 390,000 clones, roughly 86% occurring once. This chain uses TRBV28 with TRBJ2-2; perhaps TRBD2 as D (7 bases). The sample taken for sequencing was peripheral blood. This sequence originates from a woman aged 55-69 years with COVID-19, enrolled during active disease. The CDR3 nucleotides are TGTGCCAGCAGTTCCGTTGTCGGGGGGCCCTCTTCTTTCGCCGGGGAGCTGTTTTTT. Translating gives CASSSVVGGPSSFAGELFF.